The 4 T cell receptor beta chains in this list originate from one sample, sequenced in a study of neurological immune-mediated disorders. TCRdb redid the calling of the 5' RACE reads with MiXCR, one entry per CDR3 protein. Found here are approximately 100,000 distinct CDR3 sequences, 11% of them singletons; the top ten hold 2.5% to 4%. The time point was: longitudinal time-point 3. The sample consisted of PBMCs. Every receptor here comes from a female donor with HTLV-1-associated myelopathy (HAM/TSP).

This clonotype was picked up many times. J is TRBJ2-1 and V is TRBV3-1; no firm D call. Trimming took 1 base from V and 4 from J, leaving 8 bases between them. The CDR3 loop spans 14 amino acids. Germline CDR1 is LGHDT and CDR2 is YNNKEL (reference sequence). CDR3 loop: CASSQGWSYNEQFF. CDR3 nucleotide sequence: TGTGCCAGCAGCCAAGGGTGGAGTTACAATGAGCAGTTCTTC.

This clonotype has a count of ten or more. V usage is TRBV20-1 and J usage is TRBJ1-5; 8 bases match TRBD1. J was trimmed by 4 bases and V by 3 bases; bases with no gene match: 8. CDR3 length equals 15 residues. Germline V gives CDR1 DFQATT, CDR2 SNEGSKA (reference sequence). The DNA for the CDR3 is TGCAGTGCTAGTGCGGGACAGGAAGATAATCAGCCCCAGCATTTT. This encodes CSASAGQEDNQPQHF.

The sample holds many counts of this clonotype. The chain couples TRBV20-1 to TRBJ2-1, with D possibly matching TRBD2 (7 bases). Trimming took off 4 bases at V and 7 bases at J, with 17 bases between the two ends. Germline CDR1 reads DFQATT; CDR2 reads SNEGSKA (reference sequence). The CDR3 is 14 residues long. The CDR3 DNA is TGCAGTGCTACCGTGGGGGGGCCTGATAATGAGCAGTTCTTC. Protein: CSATVGGPDNEQFF.

This clonotype was recorded at least ten times. CDR3 in DNA: TGTGCCAGCAGTTTGAGACAGAATAATTCACCCCTCCACTTT. Protein product: CASSLRQNNSPLHF. The chain combines TRBV28 with TRBJ1-6; a weak D match, TRBD1 (5 bases). Looked up from germline, CDR1 is MDHEN and CDR2 is SYDVKM. Trimming removed 3 bases from V and 5 bases from J, with 8 bases in between. This CDR3 has 14 residues.